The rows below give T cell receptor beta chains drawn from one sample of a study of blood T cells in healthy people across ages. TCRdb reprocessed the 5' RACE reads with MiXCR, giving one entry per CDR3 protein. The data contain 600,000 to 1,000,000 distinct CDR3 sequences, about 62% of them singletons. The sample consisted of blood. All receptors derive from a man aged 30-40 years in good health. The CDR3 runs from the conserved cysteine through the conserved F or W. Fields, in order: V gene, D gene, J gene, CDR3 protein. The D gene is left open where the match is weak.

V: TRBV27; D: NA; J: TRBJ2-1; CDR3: CASGGRRTYNEQFF
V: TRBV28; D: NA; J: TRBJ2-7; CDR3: CASTLTTEGDEQYF
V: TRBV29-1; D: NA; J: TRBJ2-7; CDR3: CSVEAGQGVGEQYF
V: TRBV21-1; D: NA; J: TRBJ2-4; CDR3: CASSPRYIQYF
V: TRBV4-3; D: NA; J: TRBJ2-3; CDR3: CASSLNSGTSTDTQYF
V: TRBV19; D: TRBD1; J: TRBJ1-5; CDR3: CASSRNEQGAGAQPQHF
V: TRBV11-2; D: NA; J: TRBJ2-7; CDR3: CASSENRVKYEQYF
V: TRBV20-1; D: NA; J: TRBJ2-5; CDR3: CSASGGTAPSMEQYF
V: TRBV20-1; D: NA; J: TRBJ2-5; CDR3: CSASSDSQETQYF
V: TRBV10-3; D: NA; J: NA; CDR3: CAISAEPLALEQYF
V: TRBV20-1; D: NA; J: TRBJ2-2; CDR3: CSARPHAGELFF
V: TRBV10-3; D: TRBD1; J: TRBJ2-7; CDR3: CAISPGQGDEQYF
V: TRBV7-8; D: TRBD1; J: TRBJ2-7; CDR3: CASSLARSGDRTVEQYF
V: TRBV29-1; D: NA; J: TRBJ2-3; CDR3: CSVKPLTSYSDTQYF
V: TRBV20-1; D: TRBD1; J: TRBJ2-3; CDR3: CSAPLTGAADTQYF
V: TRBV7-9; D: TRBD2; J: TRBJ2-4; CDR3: CASSPLSGENIQYF
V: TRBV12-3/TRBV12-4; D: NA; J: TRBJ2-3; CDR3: CAGSYLTATDTQYF
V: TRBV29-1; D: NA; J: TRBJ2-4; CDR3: CSVVEAQNIQYF
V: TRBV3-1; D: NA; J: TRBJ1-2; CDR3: CASSQDPKYDGYTF
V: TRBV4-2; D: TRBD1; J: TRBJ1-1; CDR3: CASSHRGNMNTEAFF